The 10 T cell receptor beta chains listed next were all sequenced from one sample in a study of cytomegalovirus exposure and HLA in healthy donors. Vbeta (60) and Jbeta (13) primers were used in the PCR. Generated by immunoSEQ multiplex PCR, the TCRdb table keeps only in-frame clones and is missing some. The sample contains about 150,000 clones, approximately 88% of which appear only once. Sequencing was done on a sample of PBMCs. The receptors shown here come from a woman in her thirties or forties in good health and CMV-seronegative.

The chain combines TRBV28 with TRBJ1-1, with D possibly matching TRBD1 (5 bases). Per germline, CDR1 MDHEN and CDR2 SYDVKM. The CDR3 covers 12 residues. V was shortened by 10 bases and J by 4 bases, with 13 bases between the two germline ends. As DNA, the CDR3 is TGTGCCACCCTAGTCGGGGGCACTGAAGCTTTCTTT. As protein: CATLVGGTEAFF.

The chain joins TRBV27 to TRBJ1-4; 7 bases are shared with TRBD1. Germline lookup yields CDR1 MNHEY and CDR2 SMNVEV (reference sequence). The CDR3 loop spans 14 amino acids. V lost 7 bases to trimming and J lost 11 bases; unmatched junction nucleotides: 13. DNA of the CDR3: TGTGCCAGCACGCTCGTCGCAGGGGGTGGGAAACTGTTTTTT. It yields the protein CASTLVAGGGKLFF.

This clone was picked up one time. This chain joins TRBV5-8 and TRBJ2-3; 11 nucleotides line up with TRBD2. V shed 3 bases, J shed 0 bases, and the junction held 3 bases outside the gene matches. Germline V gene lookup returns CDR1 SGHTS and CDR2 YDEGEE. The CDR3 runs to 16 residues. CDR3 in amino acids: CASSWGTSGSTDTQYF. Here the CDR3 DNA reads TGTGCCAGCAGCTGGGGGACTAGCGGTAGCACAGATACGCAGTATTTT.

The chain recombines TRBV5-1 with TRBJ2-1, with 7 bases lining up with TRBD2. This CDR3 comprises 13 residues. Per the germline V gene, CDR1 is SGHRS and CDR2 is YFSETQ. Losses at the gene ends were 7 bases for V and 8 bases for J; bases not matched to a gene: 9. The CDR3 sequence: CASGQLATDEQFF. The CDR3 DNA reads as TGCGCCAGCGGCCAACTAGCGACGGATGAGCAGTTCTTC.

The V call is TRBV2, the J call TRBJ2-1; maybe TRBD2 (6 bases). The CDR3 length is 15 residues. Trimming took 11 bases from V and 0 from J, leaving 17 bases between them. Germline V gene sequence: CDR1 SNHLY, CDR2 FYNNEI. The CDR3 DNA reads as TGTGCCGGACATAGCGGAACTAGCTCCTACAATGAGCAGTTCTTC. Translated: CAGHSGTSSYNEQFF.

In this sample, this clone turned up a few times. The gene calls are TRBV2 and TRBJ2-3; TRBD2 agrees at 14 bases. This CDR3 is built from 14 residues. With V trimmed by 10 bases and J by 4 bases, 4 bases remained unmatched. Germline CDR1 SNHLY, CDR2 FYNNEI. For the CDR3, the DNA is TGTGCCATAGGGGGACTAGCGGGAGCAGATACGCAGTATTTT. It yields the protein CAIGGLAGADTQYF. Full variable domain (remainder filled in from reference TRBV2 and TRBJ2-3): EPEVTQTPSHQVTQMGQEVILRCVPISNHLYFYWYRQILGQKVEFLVSFYNNEISEKSEIFDDQFSVERPDGSNFTLKIRSTKLEDSAMYFCAIGGLAGADTQYFGPGTRLTVL.

A note on this clone: A read error may produce the germline difference seen at one junction end. CDR3 residues: CASRLAGDLNTGELFF. CDR3 coding DNA: TGCGCCAGCAGATTGGCGGGAGACTTGAACACCGGGGAGCTGTTTTTT. This rearrangement joins TRBV5-1 to TRBJ2-2; 7 bases match TRBD2. The CDR3 spans 16 residues. Germline V gene sequence: CDR1 SGHRS, CDR2 YFSETQ.

Notes on this clone: Compared with germline, one end of the junction differs, possibly owing to a read error. The sample contains more than one DNA sequence encoding this CDR3. The J gene is TRBJ2-7, the V gene TRBV5-1; weak D call: TRBD2 (6 bases). CDR3 size: 15 residues. CDR1 SGHRS and CDR2 YFSETQ come from the germline V gene. CDR3 protein: CASSLAGGIGYEQYF. CDR3 coding DNA: TGCGCCAGCAGTTTGGCCGGCGGGATAGGGTACGAGCAGTACTTC.

This clone appeared a few times. J is TRBJ1-4 and V is TRBV11-2, with 11 bases fitting TRBD1. This CDR3 is 14 amino acids long. Germline V CDR1 and CDR2: SGHAT, FQNNGV. V shed 4 bases and J 6 bases; nucleotides not matched to a gene: 1. The DNA for the CDR3 is TGTGCCAGCAGCTGGGGACAGGGGGATGAAAAACTGTTTTTT. This encodes CASSWGQGDEKLFF.

The chain recombines TRBV5-1 with TRBJ2-3; possibly TRBD2 for D (6 bases). The CDR3 covers 15 residues. V was pared by 4 bases and J by 5 bases, with 17 bases between. Germline assignment: CDR1 SGHRS and CDR2 YFSETQ. The CDR3 DNA sequence: TGCGCCAGCAGCCTCAGAGCCGGGGGAGAAGATACGCAGTATTTT. Encoded protein: CASSLRAGGEDTQYF.